This TCR beta chain was identified in a study of tumour-infiltrating T cells in Burkitt lymphoma. Study-level background: Patients covered every epidemiological subtype of Burkitt lymphoma. Overall and progression-free survival were predicted by productive clonality. The study's findings and limits: Several public clonotypes were shared across many Burkitt lymphoma patients.

Trimming pared 5 bases from V and 0 bases from J, leaving 10 bases between. Germline loops: CDR1 SQVTM, CDR2 ANQGSEA. This CDR3 is built from 13 residues. With regard to this clone: No antigen is known for it.

Sequencing used immunoSEQ multiplex PCR; TCRdb keeps in-frame clones, though not all of them. Of around 48,000 clones listed, around 30% were seen once; the top ten hold roughly 2.8%. The chain carries TRBV29-1 and TRBJ1-1, with D hard to call. Sequenced: tumor tissue. The TCR comes from a human donor with Burkitt lymphoma. The DNA of the CDR3 is TGCAGCGTTATAGGACGGATGAACACTGAAGCTTTCTTT. It encodes CSVIGRMNTEAFF.